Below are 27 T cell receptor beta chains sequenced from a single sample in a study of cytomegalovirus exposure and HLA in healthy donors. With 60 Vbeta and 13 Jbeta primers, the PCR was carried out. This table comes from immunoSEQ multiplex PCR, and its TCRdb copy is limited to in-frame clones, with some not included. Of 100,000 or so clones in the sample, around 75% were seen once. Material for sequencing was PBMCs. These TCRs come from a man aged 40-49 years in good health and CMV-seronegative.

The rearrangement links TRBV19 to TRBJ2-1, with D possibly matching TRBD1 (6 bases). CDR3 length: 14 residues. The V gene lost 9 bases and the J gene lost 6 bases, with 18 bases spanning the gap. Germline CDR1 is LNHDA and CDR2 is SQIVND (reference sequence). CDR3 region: CASTKQRGGNEQFF. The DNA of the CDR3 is TGTGCCAGCACTAAGCAACGAGGGGGCAATGAGCAGTTCTTC.

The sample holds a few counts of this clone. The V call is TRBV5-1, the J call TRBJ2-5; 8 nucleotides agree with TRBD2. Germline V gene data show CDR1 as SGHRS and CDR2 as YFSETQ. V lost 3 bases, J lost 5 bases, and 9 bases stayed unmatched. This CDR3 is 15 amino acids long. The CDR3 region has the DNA TGCGCCAGCAGCTCCGCCGGGGGGGACGGGGAGACCCAGTACTTC. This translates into CASSSAGGDGETQYF.

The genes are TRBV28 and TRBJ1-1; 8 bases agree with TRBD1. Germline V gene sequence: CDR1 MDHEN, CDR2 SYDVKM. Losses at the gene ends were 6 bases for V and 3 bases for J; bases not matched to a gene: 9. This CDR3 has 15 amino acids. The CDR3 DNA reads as TGTGCCAGCAGGGCTCCGGGACAGGCATACACTGAAGCTTTCTTT. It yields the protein CASRAPGQAYTEAFF.

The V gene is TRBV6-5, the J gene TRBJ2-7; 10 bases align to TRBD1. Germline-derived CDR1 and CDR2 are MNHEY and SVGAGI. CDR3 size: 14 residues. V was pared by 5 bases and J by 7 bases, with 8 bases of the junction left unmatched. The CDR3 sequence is CASSHRDRGPEQYF. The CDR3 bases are TGTGCCAGCAGTCACCGGGACAGGGGCCCTGAGCAGTACTTC.

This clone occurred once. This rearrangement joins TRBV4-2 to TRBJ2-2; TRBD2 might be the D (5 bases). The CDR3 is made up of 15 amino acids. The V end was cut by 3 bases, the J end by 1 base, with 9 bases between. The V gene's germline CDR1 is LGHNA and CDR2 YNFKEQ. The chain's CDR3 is CASSHPGVNTGELFF. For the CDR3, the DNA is TGTGCCAGCAGCCATCCCGGGGTGAACACCGGGGAGCTGTTTTTT.

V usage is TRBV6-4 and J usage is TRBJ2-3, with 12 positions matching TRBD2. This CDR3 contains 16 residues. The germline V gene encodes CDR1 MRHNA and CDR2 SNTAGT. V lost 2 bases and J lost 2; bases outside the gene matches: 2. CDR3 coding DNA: TGTGCCAGCAGTGACGCTAGCGGGGGGGCCACAGATACGCAGTATTTT. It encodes CASSDASGGATDTQYF.

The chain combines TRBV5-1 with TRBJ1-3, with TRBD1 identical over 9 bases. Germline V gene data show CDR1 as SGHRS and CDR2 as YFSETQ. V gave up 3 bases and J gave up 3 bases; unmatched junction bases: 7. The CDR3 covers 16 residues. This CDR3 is CASSSSTGGGGNTIYF. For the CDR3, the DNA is TGCGCCAGCAGCTCCTCGACAGGGGGAGGTGGAAACACCATATATTTT.

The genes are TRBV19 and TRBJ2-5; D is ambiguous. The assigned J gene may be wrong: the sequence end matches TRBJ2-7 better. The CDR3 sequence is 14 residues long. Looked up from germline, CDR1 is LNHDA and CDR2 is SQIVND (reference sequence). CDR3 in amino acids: CASSGLGARYEQYF. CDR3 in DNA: TGTGCCAGTAGTGGCCTTGGCGCGAGGTACGAGCAGTACTTC.

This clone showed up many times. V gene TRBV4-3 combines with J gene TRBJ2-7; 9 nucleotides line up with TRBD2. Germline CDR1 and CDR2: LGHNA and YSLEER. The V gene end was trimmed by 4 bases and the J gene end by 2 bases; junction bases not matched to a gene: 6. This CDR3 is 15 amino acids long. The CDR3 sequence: CASSPQRGAPYEQYF. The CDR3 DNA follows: TGCGCCAGCAGCCCTCAGCGGGGGGCACCCTACGAGCAGTACTTC.

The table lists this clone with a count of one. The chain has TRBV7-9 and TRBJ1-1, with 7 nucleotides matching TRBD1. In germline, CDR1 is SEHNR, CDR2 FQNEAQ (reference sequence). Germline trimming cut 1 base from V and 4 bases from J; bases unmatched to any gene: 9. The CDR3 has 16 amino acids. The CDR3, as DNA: TGTGCCAGCAGCTTAGGCGCAGGGGGAAGTTCCACTGAAGCTTTCTTT. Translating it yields CASSLGAGGSSTEAFF.

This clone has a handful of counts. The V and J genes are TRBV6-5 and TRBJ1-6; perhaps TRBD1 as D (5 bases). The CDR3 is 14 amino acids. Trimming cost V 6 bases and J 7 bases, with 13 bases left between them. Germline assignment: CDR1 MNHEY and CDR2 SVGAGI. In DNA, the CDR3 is TGTGCCAGCAGGCGACAGCGGGACAATTCACCCCTCCACTTT. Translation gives CASRRQRDNSPLHF.

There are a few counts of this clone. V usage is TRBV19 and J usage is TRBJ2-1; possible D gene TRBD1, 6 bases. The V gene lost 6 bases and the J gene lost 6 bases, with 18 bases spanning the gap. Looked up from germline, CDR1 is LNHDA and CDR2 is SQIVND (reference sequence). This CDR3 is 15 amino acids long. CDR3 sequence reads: CASSLLRTDSNEQFF. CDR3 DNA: TGTGCCAGTAGCCTCCTCAGGACGGACAGCAATGAGCAGTTCTTC.

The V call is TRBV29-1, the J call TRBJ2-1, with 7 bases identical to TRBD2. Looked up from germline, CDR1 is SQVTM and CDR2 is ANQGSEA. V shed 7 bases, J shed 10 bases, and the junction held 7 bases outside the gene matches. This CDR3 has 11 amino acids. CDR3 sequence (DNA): TGCAGCGCCGGACTAGTAGGCGAGCAGTTCTTC. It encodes CSAGLVGEQFF.

CDR3: CASSGEPGRAGTDTQYF. DNA for the CDR3: TGTGCCAGCAGTGGGGAGCCGGGGAGGGCCGGGACGGATACGCAGTATTTT. The chain has TRBV28 and TRBJ2-3, with TRBD2 matching 7 bases. Germline V CDR1 and CDR2: MDHEN, SYDVKM. Trimming took 5 bases from V and 6 from J; bases not matched to a gene: 17. The CDR3 spans 17 residues.

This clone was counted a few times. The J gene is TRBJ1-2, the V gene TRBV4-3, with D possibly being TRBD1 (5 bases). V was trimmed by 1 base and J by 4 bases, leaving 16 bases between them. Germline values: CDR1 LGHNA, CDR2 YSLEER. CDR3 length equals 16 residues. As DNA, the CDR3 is TGCGCCAGCAGCCAAGCGAAGGGGCCACCCTTCTATGGCTACACCTTC. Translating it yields CASSQAKGPPFYGYTF.

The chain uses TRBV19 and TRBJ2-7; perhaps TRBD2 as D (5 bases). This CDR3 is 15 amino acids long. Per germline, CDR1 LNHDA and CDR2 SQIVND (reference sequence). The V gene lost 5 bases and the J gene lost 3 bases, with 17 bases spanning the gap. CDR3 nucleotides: TGTGCCAGTAGTTCCAGTTCCAGCGGACGCTACGAGCAGTACTTC. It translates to CASSSSSSGRYEQYF.

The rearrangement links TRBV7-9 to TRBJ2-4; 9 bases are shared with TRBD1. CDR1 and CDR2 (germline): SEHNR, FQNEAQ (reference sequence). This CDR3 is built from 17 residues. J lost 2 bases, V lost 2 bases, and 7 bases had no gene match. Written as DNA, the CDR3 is TGTGCCAGCAGCTTAATTCCGGGACAGGGCACCAAAAACATTCAGTACTTC. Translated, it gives CASSLIPGQGTKNIQYF.

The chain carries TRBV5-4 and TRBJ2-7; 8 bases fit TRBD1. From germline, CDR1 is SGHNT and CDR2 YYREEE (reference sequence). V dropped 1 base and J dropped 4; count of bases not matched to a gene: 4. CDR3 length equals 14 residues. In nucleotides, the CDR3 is TGTGCCAGCAGCTTGAACAGGGGGTCGTACGAGCAGTACTTC. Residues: CASSLNRGSYEQYF.

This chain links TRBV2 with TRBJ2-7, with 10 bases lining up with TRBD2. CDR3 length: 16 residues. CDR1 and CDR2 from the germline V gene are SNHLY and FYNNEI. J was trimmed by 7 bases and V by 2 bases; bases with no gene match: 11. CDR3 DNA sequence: TGTGCCAGCAGTGAAAGGGCAGCGGGAGGGTCTCAGGAGCAGTACTTC. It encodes CASSERAAGGSQEQYF.

CDR3: CSVVGQSNTGELFF. DNA for the CDR3: TGCAGCGTTGTTGGACAGTCGAACACCGGGGAGCTGTTTTTT. The rearrangement joins TRBV29-1 to TRBJ2-2; a weak D match, TRBD1 (6 bases). Trimming took 4 bases from V and 0 from J, leaving 9 bases between them. The germline gives CDR1 SQVTM, CDR2 ANQGSEA. The CDR3 sequence is 14 residues long.

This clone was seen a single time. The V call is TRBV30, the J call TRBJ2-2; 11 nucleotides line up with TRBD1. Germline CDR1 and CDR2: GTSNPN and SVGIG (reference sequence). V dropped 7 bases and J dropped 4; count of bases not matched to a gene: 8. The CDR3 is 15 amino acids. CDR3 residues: CASPGQGAITGELFF. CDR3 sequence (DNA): TGTGCCTCCCCCGGACAGGGGGCAATCACCGGGGAGCTGTTTTTT.

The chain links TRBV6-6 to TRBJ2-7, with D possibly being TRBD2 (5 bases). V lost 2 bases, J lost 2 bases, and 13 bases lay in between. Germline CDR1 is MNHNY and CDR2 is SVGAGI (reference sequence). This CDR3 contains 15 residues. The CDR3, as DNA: TGTGCCAGCAGTTACGGGAACCCCGGGGCCTACGAGCAGTACTTC. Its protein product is CASSYGNPGAYEQYF.

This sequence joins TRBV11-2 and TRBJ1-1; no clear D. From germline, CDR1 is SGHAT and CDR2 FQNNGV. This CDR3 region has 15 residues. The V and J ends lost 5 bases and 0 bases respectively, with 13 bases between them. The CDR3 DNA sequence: TGTGCCAGCAGCCCAAGCTCCTACGTGAACACTGAAGCTTTCTTT. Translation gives CASSPSSYVNTEAFF.

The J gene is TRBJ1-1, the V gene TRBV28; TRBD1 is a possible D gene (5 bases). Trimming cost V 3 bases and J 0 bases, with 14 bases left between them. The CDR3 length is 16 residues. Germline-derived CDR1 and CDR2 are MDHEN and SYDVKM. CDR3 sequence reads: CASSFGGSGMNTEAFF. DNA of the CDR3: TGTGCCAGCAGTTTCGGGGGTTCGGGGATGAACACTGAAGCTTTCTTT.

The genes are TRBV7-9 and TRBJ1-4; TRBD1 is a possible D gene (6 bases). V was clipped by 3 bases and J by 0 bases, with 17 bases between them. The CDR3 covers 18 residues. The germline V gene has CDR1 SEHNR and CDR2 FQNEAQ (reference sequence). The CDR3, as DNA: TGTGCCAGCAGCTTCACCCGGACAGCCCTTGCAACTAATGAAAAACTGTTTTTT. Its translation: CASSFTRTALATNEKLFF.

Here the CDR3 reads CASSRDRGDNQPQHF. As DNA, the CDR3 is TGTGCCAGCAGCCGGGACAGGGGAGATAATCAGCCCCAGCATTTT. The V and J genes are TRBV7-6 and TRBJ1-5; 10 bases are a match to TRBD1. CDR1 SGHVS and CDR2 FNYEAQ come from the germline V gene. Losses at the gene ends were 5 bases for V and 4 bases for J; bases not matched to a gene: 5. The CDR3 runs to 15 residues. The variable domain in full, with the rest retrieved from reference TRBV7-6 and TRBJ1-5, is GAGVSQSPRYKVTKRGQDVALRCDPISGHVSLYWYRQALGQGPEFLTYFNYEAQQDKSGLPNDRFSAERPEGSISTLTIQRTEQRDSAMYRCASSRDRGDNQPQHFGDGTRLSIL.

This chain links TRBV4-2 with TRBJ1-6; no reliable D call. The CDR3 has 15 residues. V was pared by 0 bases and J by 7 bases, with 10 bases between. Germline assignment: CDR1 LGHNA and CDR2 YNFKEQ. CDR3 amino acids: CASSQDAKKNSPLHF. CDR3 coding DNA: TGTGCCAGCAGCCAAGATGCGAAAAAGAATTCACCCCTCCACTTT.